These T cell receptor beta chains were read from a single sample in a study of beta chain features in type 1 diabetes. Produced via immunoSEQ multiplex PCR; TCRdb's table is partial and in-frame only. The repertoire has 120,000 to 150,000 clones, roughly a tenth of them found once; the top ten carry under 1.5%. The sample was naive CD4+ T cells from blood. The receptor set was obtained from a man aged 18 to 30 in good health. Each CDR3 is given with its conserved first and last residue. A D gene is named only where the DNA matches it firmly. Rows give clone size only sometimes, using once, few, many, or a class for an expanded clone.

j_call	clone_size	d_call	v_call	cdr3_nt	cdr3_aa
TRBJ1-5	.	.	TRBV6-6	TGTGCCAGCAGTTACCCGAGGAGCAATCAGCCCCAGCATTTT	CASSYPRSNQPQHF
TRBJ2-7	many	TRBD1	TRBV7-2	TGTGCCAGCAGCCCGGACAGGGGCGAGCAGTACTTC	CASSPDRGEQYF
TRBJ2-1	.	TRBD2	TRBV9	TGTGCCAGCAGCGTAGGGCTAGCGGGGGCTCCCTACAATGAGCAGTTCTTC	CASSVGLAGAPYNEQFF
TRBJ2-3	many	.	TRBV7-2	TGTGCCAGCAGGCGGGGCACAGATACGCAGTATTTT	CASRRGTDTQYF
TRBJ1-2	.	TRBD1	TRBV5-5	TGTGCCAGCAGCTTGGATGGCAGGGGGGACTATGGCTACACCTTC	CASSLDGRGDYGYTF
TRBJ2-5	.	TRBD2	TRBV9	TGTGCCAGCAGCCCTCGGACTAGCGGGGGGTGGCAAGAGACCCAGTACTTC	CASSPRTSGGWQETQYF
TRBJ2-5	few	.	TRBV7-2	TGTGCCAGCAGCTCCCGACTAACTAGCAAGGGGCCCCAAGAGACCCAGTACTTC	CASSSRLTSKGPQETQYF
TRBJ2-1	.	.	TRBV9	TGTGCCAGCAGCGTAGAGTCGGTAGCGTGGAATGAGCAGTTCTTC	CASSVESVAWNEQFF
TRBJ2-7	.	.	TRBV5-1	TGCGCCAGCAGCTCCGCCCAACTGTACGAGCAGTACTTC	CASSSAQLYEQYF
TRBJ1-2	.	TRBD1	TRBV6-5	TGTGCCACCCTGGGGACAGGGAGAGGAAATGGCTACACCTTC	CATLGTGRGNGYTF
TRBJ2-5	.	.	TRBV9	TGTGCCAGCAGCGTTAGCCTCCAAGAGACCCAGTACTTC	CASSVSLQETQYF
TRBJ2-3	.	TRBD2	TRBV5-1	TGCGCCAGCAGCTCCTCGACTAGCGGCACAGATACGCAGTATTTT	CASSSSTSGTDTQYF
TRBJ1-5	.	TRBD1	TRBV6-5	TGTGCCAGCAGGAAGGGGGACAGGGACAATCAGCCCCAGCATTTT	CASRKGDRDNQPQHF
TRBJ2-4	.	TRBD2	TRBV7-2	TGTGCCAGCAGCTTAGCGGTAATAGGAAGCGGGGGGGCGGACATTCAGTACTTC	CASSLAVIGSGGADIQYF
TRBJ1-2	few	TRBD1	TRBV29-1	TGCAGCGTTGGGCGGGACAGGGGCTCTCATGGCTACACCTTC	CSVGRDRGSHGYTF
TRBJ1-6	few	TRBD1	TRBV5-8	TGTGCCAGCAGCCTAGGGACAGGGAAGGGGGCCCTCCACTTT	CASSLGTGKGALHF
TRBJ2-7	.	.	TRBV9	TGTGCCAGCAGTAAACGGACAGGGTCTAGCGGGGACCCCTACGAGCAGTACTTC	CASSKRTGSSGDPYEQYF
TRBJ1-1	.	.	TRBV7-2	TGTGCCAGCAGCTCCAGCAACAGGGACCAAGCTTTCTTT	CASSSSNRDQAFF
TRBJ1-1	few	.	TRBV7-9	TGTGCCAGCGGCGGTCGACAGAGTCGTTCCGCTTTCTTT	CASGGRQSRSAFF
TRBJ2-5	few	TRBD1	TRBV5-1	TGCGCCAGCAGCTCGCCGGGACAGCAAGAGACCCAGTACTTC	CASSSPGQQETQYF
TRBJ2-3	.	TRBD1	TRBV25-1	TGTGCCAGCAGTGCTCTGGGACAGGGCCATAGCACAGATACGCAGTATTTT	CASSALGQGHSTDTQYF
TRBJ1-2	few	.	TRBV18	TGTGCCAGCTCACCCAACCCTTATCGGGAACCCTATGGCTACACCTTC	CASSPNPYREPYGYTF
TRBJ2-3	few	TRBD1	TRBV4-2	TGTGCCAGCAGCCCCCGTCTGGCAGGGGGCAGCACAGATACGCAGTATTTT	CASSPRLAGGSTDTQYF
TRBJ1-2	.	TRBD1	TRBV28	TGTGCCAGCAGTTTACCAGAGACAGGGGATTCTGGCTACACCTTC	CASSLPETGDSGYTF
TRBJ1-5	.	TRBD1	TRBV7-9	TGTGCCAGCAGTCGAACAGGGGTCAATCAGCCCCAGCATTTT	CASSRTGVNQPQHF
TRBJ2-3	many	.	TRBV30	TGTGCCTGGAGTGTGGAGGGACCAGATACGCAGTATTTT	CAWSVEGPDTQYF
TRBJ2-2	few	.	TRBV4-2	TGTGCCAGCAGCCAAGATGTCAGGGGAAACACCGGGGAGCTGTTTTTT	CASSQDVRGNTGELFF
TRBJ1-1	few	.	TRBV18	TGTGCCAGCTCACCACTGCGCGGGGGTGAAGCTTTCTTT	CASSPLRGGEAFF
TRBJ1-2	few	.	TRBV29-1	TGCAGCGCCAGCAAACAGGGTCGCTATGGCTACACCTTC	CSASKQGRYGYTF
TRBJ2-5	.	TRBD1	TRBV19	TGTGCCAGTAGTATGGCCCCGGGACAGGGGAGGTTAGCCCAGTACTTC	CASSMAPGQGRLAQYF
TRBJ2-3	few	TRBD2	TRBV28	TGTGCCAGCAGTCCTGCGGGGGGTCTGGCAGATACGCAGTATTTT	CASSPAGGLADTQYF
TRBJ2-7	few	.	TRBV5-1	TGCGCCAGCAGCTTGGATCATTACGAGCAGTACTTC	CASSLDHYEQYF
TRBJ2-4	few	.	TRBV5-1	TGCGCCAGCAGCCCCATAGGGGGGGGAAACATTCAGTACTTC	CASSPIGGGNIQYF
TRBJ1-5	.	.	TRBV4-1	TGCGCCAGCAGCTCAGCGGCGAATGGACAGCCCCAGCATTTT	CASSSAANGQPQHF
TRBJ2-3	few	.	TRBV15	TGTGCCACCAGCAGAGATCCTGGGGCGAGCACAGATACGCAGTATTTT	CATSRDPGASTDTQYF